This TCR beta chain is from a study of regulatory T cells in long-lasting Graves disease. V gave up 7 bases and J gave up 4 bases, with 29 bases separating them. Germline lookup yields CDR1 MDHEN and CDR2 SYDVKM. The CDR3 has 20 amino acids. HTBI primers from iRepertoire and Arm-PCR of CDR3 regions yielded the TCR beta libraries. MiXCR, run by TCRdb on the multiplex PCR reads, gives a single entry per CDR3 protein. Of roughly 300,000 distinct CDR3 sequences in the sample, about 19% were seen once. The time point is: persistent/refractory GD, antithyroid drugs over 5 years with positive TRAb. RNA from PBMCs was the source of the TCR library. This clonotype was seen a few times.

The receptor was isolated from a female donor with Graves disease. This specimen was peripheral blood mononuclear cells (PBMCs), taken when the disease was refractory, from a patient treated with antithyroid drugs. This chain links TRBV28 with TRBJ2-6, with D perhaps matching TRBD2 (7 bases). CDR3 sequence (DNA): TGTGCCAGCACTCTCCTACCCAACAGGCGCGGGGGCTTAGGGGCCAACGTCCTGACTTTC. As protein: CASTLLPNRRGGLGANVLTF.